These 9 T cell receptor beta chains came from one sample sequenced in a study of T cell responses to AZD1222 COVID-19 vaccine. Profiled with immunoSEQ multiplex PCR; TCRdb holds only in-frame clones, not every one. The repertoire has roughly 120,000 clones, approximately 94% of them found once; the top ten carry 5%. This specimen consisted of peripheral blood, obtained 28 days after the second AZD1222 dose. The receptors here all came from an adult who received the AZD1222 COVID-19 vaccine.

The rearrangement links TRBV4-3 to TRBJ2-1; TRBD2 agrees at 7 bases. This CDR3 comprises 17 residues. Germline CDR1 reads LGHNA; CDR2 reads YSLEER. V lost 2 bases and J lost 5; bases outside the gene matches: 12. CDR3 protein: CASSQSTQRGSNNEQFF. In DNA, the CDR3 is TGCGCCAGCAGCCAATCAACACAGCGGGGTAGTAACAATGAGCAGTTCTTC.

The chain has TRBV2 and TRBJ2-4, with TRBD1 identical over 7 bases. The germline gives CDR1 SNHLY, CDR2 FYNNEI. Losses at the gene ends were 3 bases for V and 2 bases for J; bases not matched to a gene: 16. The CDR3 is made up of 19 amino acids. The CDR3 loop reads CASSDGPGQLHGSKNIQYF. The CDR3 region has the DNA TGTGCCAGCAGTGATGGACCGGGACAGCTTCACGGATCCAAAAACATTCAGTACTTC.

V gene TRBV27 combines with J gene TRBJ1-1; D is undetermined. Germline CDR1 and CDR2: MNHEY and SMNVEV (reference sequence). The CDR3 is 12 amino acids. V shed 4 bases and J shed 0 bases, with 3 bases lying between them. CDR3 sequence: CASSSVNTEAFF. CDR3 sequence (DNA): TGTGCCAGCAGTTCCGTGAACACTGAAGCTTTCTTT.

In its sample, this clone was seen once. The chain combines TRBV11-2 with TRBJ2-5; D might be TRBD2 (7 bases). The V end was cut by 11 bases, the J end by 1 base, with 17 bases between. CDR1 and CDR2 (germline): SGHAT, FQNNGV. The CDR3 is 14 residues long. The CDR3 DNA follows: TGTGCCGTAAGGGGAGGGGGGCCCCAAGAGACCCAGTACTTC. Its translation: CAVRGGGPQETQYF.

This chain connects TRBV6-2 or TRBV6-3 to TRBJ2-2; possible D gene TRBD1, 6 bases. CDR3 length: 16 residues. Trimming cost V 1 base and J 1 base, with 10 bases left between them. Germline-derived CDR1 and CDR2 are MNHEY and SVGEGT. The CDR3 loop is CASSYLQGWNTGELFF. The CDR3 DNA sequence: TGTGCCAGCAGTTACTTACAGGGCTGGAACACCGGGGAGCTGTTTTTT.

The chain has TRBV29-1 and TRBJ2-7; D possibly corresponds to TRBD1 (6 bases). This CDR3 has 14 amino acids. V gave up 6 bases and J gave up 0 bases, with 15 bases separating them. Germline-derived CDR1 and CDR2 are SQVTM and ANQGSEA. The CDR3 spells CSVSQGPISYEQYF. The CDR3 DNA sequence: TGCAGCGTGTCTCAGGGGCCGATCTCCTACGAGCAGTACTTC.

This clone was recorded only once. This chain connects TRBV3-1 (or the pseudogene TRBV3-2) to TRBJ2-2; D is perhaps TRBD2 (6 bases). Germline V gene sequence: CDR1 LGHDT, CDR2 YNNKEL (reference sequence). The CDR3 runs 16 residues. Trimming took off 3 bases at V and 2 bases at J, with 13 bases between the two ends. CDR3: CASSHAGRLNTGELFF. DNA of the CDR3: TGTGCCAGCAGCCACGCGGGACGACTAAACACCGGGGAGCTGTTTTTT.

This chain joins TRBV4-3 and TRBJ2-2, with 7 positions matching TRBD1. V shed 0 bases, J shed 0 bases, and the junction held 7 bases outside the gene matches. Germline loops: CDR1 LGHNA, CDR2 YSLEER. The length of the CDR3 is 18 residues. CDR3 region: CASSQDLSDRTNTGELFF. Here the CDR3 DNA reads TGCGCCAGCAGCCAAGATCTTTCGGACAGGACGAACACCGGGGAGCTGTTTTTT.

Comment on this clone: The limits of the CDR3 on the DNA are not certain, so only TCRdb's listed CDR3 is given. The gene calls are TRBV11-2 and TRBJ1-1. With termini counted, the CDR3 has 12 amino acids. The V gene's germline CDR1 is SGHAT and CDR2 FQNNGV. The CDR3: CASSPAVGGGIF.